These T cell receptor beta chains were read from a single sample in a study of blood T cell repertoires in COVID-19. Assay used: immunoSEQ multiplex PCR; TCRdb lists only in-frame clones, some missing. The sample has 84,000 or so clones, around 92% seen once. Sequenced input: peripheral blood. The receptors derive from a woman aged 55-70 years with active COVID-19. CDR3s include the opening cysteine and the closing phenylalanine or tryptophan. D genes are given only for firm matches. Some rows have no size entry. The others give once, few or many, or a class for an expanded clone.

size | length | D | J | V | DNA | CDR3
- | 15 | TRBD1 | TRBJ2-5 | TRBV2 | TGTGCCAGCAGGAGCGACAGGGTTAGACGGGAGACCCAGTACTTC | CASRSDRVRRETQYF
- | 16 | TRBD2 | TRBJ2-1 | TRBV9 | TGTGCCCGCAGCGGGGGCGGGAGGGGGTTGATCGATGAGCAGTTCTTC | CARSGGGRGLIDEQFF
- | 14 | TRBD1 | TRBJ2-7 | TRBV2 | TGTGCCAGCACTGAGACAGGGGTTCACTACGAGCAGTACTTC | CASTETGVHYEQYF
- | 13 | - | TRBJ2-7 | TRBV27 | TGTGCCAGCAGTCCGAACGGTCCGTACGAGCAGTACTTC | CASSPNGPYEQYF
- | 17 | TRBD2 | TRBJ2-3 | TRBV2 | TGTGCCAGCAGACGCCAAGGGACTAGCGGGGGCACAGATACGCAGTATTTT | CASRRQGTSGGTDTQYF
- | 15 | - | TRBJ1-2 | TRBV6-6 | TGTGCCAGCAGTCTAACCTCCGGACAGTACTATGGCTACACCTTC | CASSLTSGQYYGYTF
- | 14 | TRBD1 | TRBJ1-4 | TRBV6-6 | TGTGCCAGCAGTTCAGTGGGACAGACGGAAAAACTGTTTTTT | CASSSVGQTEKLFF
- | 11 | - | TRBJ2-3 | TRBV11-3 | TGTGCCAGCAGTGAGCGTGGTACGCAGTATTTT | CASSERGTQYF
- | 15 | TRBD2 | TRBJ2-1 | TRBV28 | TGTGCCAGCAGTTTAGGGGGGGGCTCCTACAATGAGCAGTTCTTC | CASSLGGGSYNEQFF
- | 11 | - | TRBJ2-1 | TRBV5-6 | TGTGCCAGCAGCCTAGCTAATGAGCAGTTCTTC | CASSLANEQFF
once | 14 | - | TRBJ1-4 | TRBV6-1 | TGTGCCAGCAGTGAAGTGCAGGGCGGTGAAAAACTGTTTTTT | CASSEVQGGEKLFF
- | 15 | - | TRBJ1-1 | TRBV30 | TGTGCCTGGAGTAAGAGAGGCATCTACGAGGGAGAAGCTTTCTTT | CAWSKRGIYEGEAFF
once | 13 | - | TRBJ1-2 | TRBV5-1 | TGCGCCAGCAGCTTGGATGGCAACTATGGCTACACCTTC | CASSLDGNYGYTF
- | 16 | - | TRBJ1-3 | TRBV12-5 | TGTGCTAGTGGTTTGGGACGGAGAAGCTCTGGAAACACCATATATTTT | CASGLGRRSSGNTIYF
- | 14 | - | TRBJ1-1 | TRBV7-2 | TGTGCCAGCAGCTTCCCGGACCTTCGCGAGGGAGCTTTCTTT | CASSFPDLREGAFF
- | 15 | - | TRBJ1-5 | TRBV27 | TGTGCCAGCAGACCCGGGGGGACGAGCAATCAGCCCCAGCATTTT | CASRPGGTSNQPQHF
once | 15 | - | TRBJ1-2 | TRBV2 | TGTGCCAGCAGTGATTCTGAGCAGGGAAGCTATGGCTACACCTTC | CASSDSEQGSYGYTF
- | 15 | - | TRBJ2-3 | TRBV4-1 | TGCGCCAGCAGCCGACAGGACAGAAAAGTGGATACGCAGTATTTT | CASSRQDRKVDTQYF
- | 16 | TRBD1 | TRBJ2-6 | TRBV5-5 | TGTGCCAGCAGCCCACAGGGGATCTCTGGGGCCAACGTCCTGACTTTC | CASSPQGISGANVLTF
- | 14 | - | TRBJ2-7 | TRBV18 | TGTGCCAGCTCACCATCGACAGCCCGCTACGAGCAGTACTTC | CASSPSTARYEQYF
- | 14 | - | TRBJ2-3 | TRBV7-3 | TGTGCCAGCAGCTTAAACAGGCGGGGAGATACGCAGTATTTT | CASSLNRRGDTQYF
- | 13 | - | TRBJ1-4 | TRBV7-2 | TGTGCCAGCAACCCAGGGGTGGAGGAAAAACTGTTTTTT | CASNPGVEEKLFF
- | 17 | TRBD2 | TRBJ2-2 | TRBV16 | TGTGCCAGCAGCCGCCGGCTCCAGCGGGAGACTAACGGGGAGCTGTTTTTT | CASSRRLQRETNGELFF
- | 15 | - | TRBJ2-2 | TRBV21-1 | TGTGCCAGCAGCAAAGCTCAGGAGAACACCGGGGAGCTGTTTTTT | CASSKAQENTGELFF
- | 15 | TRBD1 | TRBJ2-7 | TRBV15 | TGTGCCACCAGCAGAGAACAGGGGGCTGGCTACGAGCAGTACTTC | CATSREQGAGYEQYF
- | 15 | TRBD1 | TRBJ1-5 | TRBV3-1/TRBV3-2 | TGTGCCAGCAGCAAAGGGGGCAGTTACAATCAGCCCCAGCATTTT | CASSKGGSYNQPQHF
- | 15 | - | TRBJ2-2 | TRBV7-6 | TGTGCCAGCAGCTTAGCTCCCGCGAACACCGGGGAGCTGTTTTTT | CASSLAPANTGELFF
- | 17 | - | TRBJ1-3 | TRBV19 | TGTGCCAGTAGTATGATTGCCCGGGCGGGCTCTGGAAACACCATATATTTT | CASSMIARAGSGNTIYF
- | 16 | TRBD1 | TRBJ2-5 | TRBV2 | TGTGCCAGCAGGATTCAAGCCGGGACAGGGAAAGAGACCCAGTACTTC | CASRIQAGTGKETQYF
- | 15 | - | TRBJ2-1 | TRBV24-1 | TGTGCCACCAGTGAAGGGGGAACATCCTACAATGAGCAGTTCTTC | CATSEGGTSYNEQFF
once | 15 | - | TRBJ2-7 | TRBV7-2 | TGTGCCAGCAGCTTATCGAGAGGGAGCCATTACGAGCAGTACTTC | CASSLSRGSHYEQYF
once | 15 | - | TRBJ1-3 | TRBV13 | TGTGCCAGCAGCCCCGAACAGGGAATTAGAAACACCATATATTTT | CASSPEQGIRNTIYF
- | 16 | - | TRBJ1-2 | TRBV6-2/TRBV6-3 | TGTGCCAGCAGTTACCCCCCCGGAGGGAGGGGATATGGCTACACCTTC | CASSYPPGGRGYGYTF
- | 14 | - | TRBJ2-7 | TRBV20-1 | TGCAGTGCTAGTAAGATGGCCAACTCCTACGAGCAGTACTTC | CSASKMANSYEQYF
- | 14 | TRBD1 | TRBJ1-6 | TRBV5-4 | TGTGCCAGCAGCTCGGACAGGGGGCTTTCACCCCTCCACTTT | CASSSDRGLSPLHF
- | 14 | TRBD1 | TRBJ2-7 | TRBV4-1 | TGCGCCAGCAGCCACGGACAGGGTGGGTACGAGCAGTACTTC | CASSHGQGGYEQYF
- | 14 | - | TRBJ2-7 | TRBV28 | TGTGCCAGCAGTCCGGCGGGACTCCCAGGGGAGCAGTACTTC | CASSPAGLPGEQYF
- | 15 | TRBD2 | TRBJ2-2 | TRBV7-8 | TGTGCCAGCATCCTCTCGACTAGCGACACCGGGGAGCTGTTTTTT | CASILSTSDTGELFF
- | 15 | TRBD1 | TRBJ1-4 | TRBV2 | TGTGCCAGCAGTGGGGACAGGGGGACTAATGAAAAACTGTTTTTT | CASSGDRGTNEKLFF
- | 14 | - | TRBJ2-1 | TRBV19 | TGTGCCAGTAGTATATACAGGGAACCCAATGAGCAGTTCTTC | CASSIYREPNEQFF